These T cell receptor beta chains were read from a single sample in a study of Ad26.COV2.S vaccination and SARS-CoV-2 variants. Measured with immunoSEQ multiplex PCR; TCRdb has only the in-frame clones, and not every one. The table records about 480,000 clones, about 83% of them present only once. The sample here was peripheral blood, taken in a trial of Ad26.COV2.S vaccine versus placebo. Receptors were obtained from a person between 18 and 65 years old who received the Ad26.COV2.S COVID-19 vaccine or a placebo. Both conserved end residues are part of each CDR3. The D gene is left open where the match is weak. Only part of the rows carry a size: once, few, many, or a class if the clone is expanded.

>TRBD1|TRBJ2-5|NA|TRBV6-4
CARKDRASYQETQYF
>TRBD2|TRBJ2-5|NA|TRBV11-2
CASSLGSLAGETQYF
>NA|TRBJ1-3|NA|TRBV11-3
CASSLFYGNTIYF
>NA|TRBJ1-6|NA|TRBV30
CALLDPGNSPLHF
>NA|TRBJ2-5|few|TRBV4-1
CASSQGGPQETQYF
>TRBD1|TRBJ1-2|NA|TRBV30
CAWSTGGSAYGYTF
>TRBD1|TRBJ1-5|NA|TRBV19
CASIRTGGADQPQHF
>TRBD2|TRBJ2-1|few|TRBV4-2
CASSQDVASGTYNEQFF
>TRBD1|TRBJ1-2|NA|TRBV29-1
CSVQGDYGYTF
>NA|TRBJ2-6|NA|TRBV25-1
CASSEGRHSGANVLTF
>TRBD1|TRBJ2-3|NA|TRBV11-3
CASSFGTEKDTQYF
>NA|TRBJ1-1|NA|TRBV28
CASSLRSGRGMAEAFF
>NA|TRBJ1-5|few|TRBV30
CAWSGGNQPQHF
>NA|TRBJ2-5|NA|TRBV28
CASSRSVGTRDDF
>NA|TRBJ2-7|once|TRBV6-2/TRBV6-3
CASSWTAVGDEQYF
>NA|TRBJ1-3|NA|TRBV14
CASSGGGPSPGNTIYF
>NA|TRBJ1-1|NA|TRBV30
CAWRGGSEAFF
>NA|TRBJ2-7|NA|TRBV19
CASSMQAGAYEQYF
>NA|TRBJ1-5|NA|TRBV27
CASSFQLTRDQPQHF
>TRBD1|TRBJ2-5|NA|TRBV24-1
CATSDSIRGPETQYF
>NA|TRBJ2-7|NA|TRBV5-1
CASSPTPYEQYF
>TRBD1|TRBJ2-5|NA|TRBV30
CAWSRGTGGMETQYF
>TRBD2|TRBJ2-7|once|TRBV28
CASSFLSGTNF
>TRBD1|TRBJ2-1|NA|TRBV7-9
CASSSNPRDREQYNEQFF
>NA|TRBJ1-2|NA|TRBV5-1
CASSLGTAQYGYTF
>TRBD1|TRBJ1-5|NA|TRBV7-8
CASSSLFGTEYSNQPQHF
>NA|TRBJ2-3|few|TRBV15
CATSRESTDTQYF
>NA|TRBJ1-5|NA|TRBV7-2
CASSADRVNQPQHF
>TRBD2|TRBJ2-3|NA|TRBV2
CASSEPLLAGGDTQYF
>NA|TRBJ2-5|NA|TRBV5-4
CASSLAAGETQYF
>NA|TRBJ2-1|once|TRBV28
CASSLQDRTPYNEQFF
>TRBD1|TRBJ1-5|NA|TRBV19
CASSVDRPDQPQHF
>TRBD1|TRBJ1-1|NA|TRBV7-3
CASSLEFGRGTEAFF
>TRBD2|TRBJ2-7|NA|TRBV19
CASSSDPGGGQYF
>NA|TRBJ1-5|NA|TRBV27
CASRRQPHQPQHF
>NA|TRBJ2-3|NA|TRBV7-9
CASSLGPRRDTGQDTQYF
>NA|TRBJ2-7|NA|TRBV12-5
CASGPYRCRYEQYF
>TRBD2|TRBJ2-1|NA|TRBV27
CASSPRLAGNANEQFF
>NA|TRBJ2-1|NA|TRBV9
CASSVSGTNEQFF
>NA|TRBJ2-7|NA|TRBV4-1
CASSSNSGQAYEQYF
>NA|TRBJ2-2|few|TRBV5-8
CASSWGRGTGELFF
>NA|TRBJ1-2|NA|TRBV30
CAGTGGYTF
>NA|TRBJ2-2|NA|TRBV9
CASSVGVGIGELFF
>NA|TRBJ2-7|NA|TRBV7-9
CASSLPGDEQYF
>NA|TRBJ1-1|NA|TRBV7-9
CASEATGPKRGTEAFF
>NA|TRBJ1-2|NA|TRBV28
CASSSGKDYGYTF
>NA|TRBJ2-7|few|TRBV7-2
CASTRKPGGRSYEQYF
>TRBD1|TRBJ2-7|NA|TRBV7-9
CASSKGTGNYEQYF
>NA|TRBJ1-5|few|TRBV28
CASSLSILFLGAQHF
>NA|TRBJ1-5|once|TRBV28
CASSLGGIQEQPQHF
>NA|TRBJ2-2|NA|TRBV5-4
CASSAQVGVGTGELFF
>TRBD2|TRBJ2-1|NA|TRBV24-1
CATSLAGGYNEQFF
>NA|TRBJ1-2|NA|TRBV7-2
CASSPRGFDGYTF
>NA|TRBJ2-7|NA|TRBV11-2
CASSLGDRGEQYF
>NA|TRBJ1-5|NA|TRBV6-2/TRBV6-3
CASSQNSGQPQHF